This T cell receptor (beta chain) comes out of a study of regulatory T cells in long-lasting Graves disease. In regard to this clonotype: What it binds is not known. Relative to the germline gene, one junction end is altered; a read error may explain this.

Noted time point: newly diagnosed GD, antithyroid drugs for less than 3 months. PBMCs were the source of the RNA used for TCR sequencing. This CDR3 is 15 amino acids long. Germline V gene lookup returns CDR1 SGHRS and CDR2 YFSETQ. Study-level points and caveats: Persistent cases of Graves' showed reduced TCR diversity relative to newly diagnosed patients. Thyroid tissue was not studied; only peripheral blood was.

iRepertoire HTBI primers and Arm-PCR of CDR3 regions built TCR beta libraries. As originally analysed: Samples revealed roughly 62 TRBV and about 15 TRBJ segments. TCRdb re-called the multiplex PCR reads with MiXCR, one entry per CDR3 protein. It is TCRdb's table, rather than the study itself, that gives the V and J calls and clone size. Of about 300,000 distinct CDR3 sequences in the sample, over 15% were seen once. The V gene is TRBV5-1, the J gene TRBJ2-1, with 9 bases fitting TRBD2. Sequenced material: peripheral blood mononuclear cells (PBMCs), taken at new diagnosis, from a patient treated with antithyroid drugs. This clonotype originated in a female donor with Graves disease. The CDR3 spells CASSLVVAGDNEQFF. In DNA form, the CDR3 reads TGTGCCAGCAGCTTGGTTGTAGCGGGGGACAATGAGCAGTTCTTC.